What follows are 30 T cell receptor beta chains derived from one specimen sequenced in a study of cytomegalovirus exposure and HLA in healthy donors. The PCR used 60 Vbeta and 13 Jbeta primers. Here immunoSEQ multiplex PCR was the method, and the copy in TCRdb shows in-frame clones only, minus some. The sample carries fewer than 150,000 clones, 80% recorded once. The specimen was PBMCs. These receptors all come from a man aged 25-45 years in good health and CMV-seronegative.

J is TRBJ2-5 and V is TRBV2, with a tentative D call TRBD2 (5 bases). The V gene lost 8 bases and the J gene lost 4 bases, with 11 bases spanning the gap. Germline lookup yields CDR1 SNHLY and CDR2 FYNNEI. This CDR3 has 12 amino acids. This CDR3 is CASLQRRETQYF. In DNA form, the CDR3 reads TGTGCCAGCCTACAGCGGCGAGAGACCCAGTACTTC.

The chain employs TRBV6-5 and TRBJ1-6, with 9 bases lining up with TRBD1. This CDR3 spans 15 amino acids. Germline CDR1 is MNHEY and CDR2 is SVGAGI. V lost 5 bases, J lost 8 bases, and 7 bases stayed unmatched. The CDR3 nucleotides read TGTGCCAGCAGTACGACAGGGGGTGGAGATTCACCCCTCCACTTT. Protein product: CASSTTGGGDSPLHF.

This clone appeared a single time. CDR3 bases: TGCGCCAGCAGCTCCCCCGGGGGGCATGAAAAACTGTTTTTT. It yields the protein CASSSPGGHEKLFF. The chain has TRBV4-1 and TRBJ1-4, with D maybe TRBD1 (6 bases). The CDR3 is 14 residues long. V was pared by 5 bases and J by 6 bases, with 13 bases between. Germline V CDR1 and CDR2: MGHRA, YSYEKL.

This clone was picked up a small number of times. The chain is built from TRBV6-5 and TRBJ2-7, with D hard to call. The length of the CDR3 is 12 residues. Trimming shortened V by 8 bases and J by 3 bases, and 11 bases separated the two germline ends. The germline gives CDR1 MNHEY, CDR2 SVGAGI. CDR3 protein: CASLSIDYEQYF. The DNA for the CDR3 is TGTGCCAGCTTAAGCATAGACTACGAGCAGTACTTC.

The chain recombines TRBV6-5 with TRBJ2-1; TRBD2 matches 13 bases. The germline CDR1 and CDR2 sequences are MNHEY and SVGAGI. CDR3 size: 15 residues. The J segment lost 5 bases and the V segment lost 6 bases, leaving 4 bases of the junction unmatched. CDR3 loop: CASRILAGGNNEQFF. Written as DNA, the CDR3 is TGTGCCAGCAGGATACTAGCGGGGGGGAACAATGAGCAGTTCTTC.

This chain uses TRBV27 with TRBJ2-1; no firm D call. This CDR3 is built from 15 residues. The germline gives CDR1 MNHEY, CDR2 SMNVEV (reference sequence). The V and J ends lost 0 bases and 0 bases respectively, with 6 bases between them. The CDR3: CASSLSQNSYNEQFF. CDR3 nucleotide sequence: TGTGCCAGCAGTTTATCCCAGAACTCCTACAATGAGCAGTTCTTC.

The J gene is TRBJ1-1, the V gene TRBV6-5; 7 bases are a match to TRBD1. The CDR3 length is 15 residues. Germline-derived CDR1 and CDR2 are MNHEY and SVGAGI. V was pared by 2 bases and J by 4 bases, with 7 bases of the junction left unmatched. The CDR3 is CASSYRGLTSTEAFF. The CDR3 nucleotides read TGTGCCAGCAGTTACAGGGGGCTTACCAGCACTGAAGCTTTCTTT.

As DNA, the CDR3 is TGTGCCAGCAGAATCACAGGGTTGGGAAATCAGCCCCAGCATTTT. It codes for CASRITGLGNQPQHF. The genes are TRBV6-6 and TRBJ1-5; possible D gene TRBD1, 6 bases. The V gene's germline CDR1 is MNHNY and CDR2 SVGAGI (reference sequence). The V gene lost 6 bases and the J gene lost 4 bases, with 16 bases spanning the gap. CDR3 length equals 15 residues.

The gene calls are TRBV27 and TRBJ2-3; 12 bases are a match to TRBD2. The CDR3 totals 16 residues. Germline CDR1 MNHEY, CDR2 SMNVEV (reference sequence). V dropped 2 bases and J dropped 7; count of bases not matched to a gene: 7. The CDR3 region has the DNA TGTGCCAGCAGTTTAAGCCTGACTAGCGGGGGAAATACGCAGTATTTT. It translates to CASSLSLTSGGNTQYF.

The chain joins TRBV28 to TRBJ1-5; TRBD1 agrees at 9 bases. The length of the CDR3 is 14 residues. The V gene's germline CDR1 is MDHEN and CDR2 SYDVKM. Trimming removed 7 bases from V and 5 bases from J; junction bases left unmatched: 6. DNA for the CDR3: TGTGCCAGCACTGACGGGACAGGGTATCAGCCCCAGCATTTT. The encoded protein is CASTDGTGYQPQHF.

CDR3 coding DNA: TGTGCCAGCAGTTACCGGGGGCGGCGGGAGTCGGCTGAAGCTTTCTTT. Protein sequence: CASSYRGRRESAEAFF. The V call is TRBV6-6, the J call TRBJ1-1, with D tentatively TRBD1 (6 bases). The germline V gene has CDR1 MNHNY and CDR2 SVGAGI (reference sequence). Trimming left V 2 bases short and J 6 bases short, with 19 bases between. The CDR3 extends over 16 amino acids.

This chain connects TRBV6-5 to TRBJ1-2, with 8 bases fitting TRBD1. The CDR3 totals 15 residues. J gave up 0 bases and V 6 bases, and 6 bases lay outside the gene matches. The germline gives CDR1 MNHEY, CDR2 SVGAGI. For the CDR3, the DNA is TGTGCCAGCAGCCCTCAACAGGGGGCTAACTATGGCTACACCTTC. This gives the protein CASSPQQGANYGYTF.

This chain links TRBV18 with TRBJ1-2; 10 bases fit TRBD1. The V gene's germline CDR1 is KGHSH and CDR2 LQKENI. Trimming cost V 4 bases and J 6 bases; bases outside gene matches: 2. The CDR3 spans 13 residues. DNA of the CDR3: TGTGCCAGCTCACGAGGACAGGGGGATGGCTACACCTTC. The encoded protein is CASSRGQGDGYTF. Looking up the rest from reference TRBV18 and TRBJ1-2 gives the full variable domain: NAGVMQNPRHLVRRRGQEARLRCSPMKGHSHVYWYRQLPEEGLKFMVYLQKENIIDESGMPKERFSAEFPKEGPSILRIQQVVRGDSAAYFCASSRGQGDGYTFGSGTRLTVV.

This clone was observed a few times. The chain couples TRBV7-9 to TRBJ1-1, with D unresolved. The CDR3 length is 15 residues. Trimming pared 1 base from V and 5 bases from J, leaving 14 bases between. CDR1 SEHNR and CDR2 FQNEAQ come from the germline V gene (reference sequence). The CDR3 DNA sequence: TGTGCCAGCAGCTTAGTGTCCTTGCGGGGAACTGAAGCTTTCTTT. Protein product: CASSLVSLRGTEAFF.

This chain links TRBV7-8 with TRBJ2-6; TRBD2 matches at 15 bases. V dropped 5 bases and J dropped 3; count of bases not matched to a gene: 8. CDR1 and CDR2 (germline): SGHVS, FQNEAQ. This CDR3 has 19 residues. In nucleotides, the CDR3 is TGTGCCAGCAGCCAGAGAGGACTAGCGGGAGGGGGTGGGGCCAACGTCCTGACTTTC. Amino acids: CASSQRGLAGGGGANVLTF.

The chain uses TRBV4-1 and TRBJ2-2, with a possible D match to TRBD2 (6 bases). V was pared by 3 bases and J by 1 base, with 18 bases between. The CDR3 totals 18 residues. CDR1 MGHRA and CDR2 YSYEKL come from the germline V gene. The CDR3 nucleotides read TGCGCCAGCAGCCAGGGGGGACTGCAGGAGCTGAACACCGGGGAGCTGTTTTTT. Translation gives CASSQGGLQELNTGELFF.

The genes are TRBV19 and TRBJ2-3; TRBD2 matches at 11 bases. In germline, CDR1 is LNHDA, CDR2 SQIVND (reference sequence). CDR3 length equals 16 residues. V gave up 5 bases and J gave up 5 bases; unmatched junction bases: 9. CDR3 bases: TGTGCCAGTAGTGTGGATAGCGGGAGGGCCTTAGATACGCAGTATTTT. Its translation: CASSVDSGRALDTQYF.

J is TRBJ2-3 and V is TRBV28; no clear D gene. The V gene's germline CDR1 is MDHEN and CDR2 SYDVKM. The CDR3 loop spans 12 amino acids. Trimming cost V 6 bases and J 4 bases, with 8 bases left between them. The CDR3 region has the DNA TGTGCCAGCAGGAGCCCGCCAGATACGCAGTATTTT. This sequence encodes CASRSPPDTQYF.

The chain joins TRBV12-2 to TRBJ2-7; the table's D call of TRBD1 was not tested on the DNA. TRBV12-2 is a pseudogene segment. CDR3 length: 15 amino acids. CDR3 sequence (DNA): TGTGCAAGTCGCCCCGGACAGGGGGCGAGGTACGAGCAGTACTTC. Its translation: CASRPGQGARYEQYF.

This clone was seen just once. V and J are TRBV7-9 and TRBJ1-2, with D possibly being TRBD1 (5 bases). Germline CDR1 reads SEHNR; CDR2 reads FQNEAQ (reference sequence). The length of the CDR3 is 13 residues. Trimming pared 3 bases from V and 4 bases from J, leaving 9 bases between. CDR3 coding DNA: TGTGCCAGCAGCTTTTCACAGGCCTATGGCTACACCTTC. It is translated as CASSFSQAYGYTF.

The chain joins TRBV29-1 to TRBJ1-2; D possibly corresponds to TRBD1 (6 bases). CDR3 length: 13 residues. Per the germline V gene, CDR1 is SQVTM and CDR2 is ANQGSEA. V gave up 0 bases and J gave up 8 bases, with 13 bases separating them. The CDR3 loop reads CSVEDLQGIGYTF. CDR3 sequence (DNA): TGCAGCGTTGAAGATCTACAGGGTATCGGCTACACCTTC.

This rearrangement joins TRBV10-1 to TRBJ2-7; D call uncertain. This CDR3 contains 14 residues. V was clipped by 0 bases and J by 7 bases, with 13 bases between them. CDR1 and CDR2 from the germline V gene are WNHNN and SYGVQD (reference sequence). The CDR3, as DNA: TGCGCCAGCAGTGAGTCGGGCGTGTCCGCGGAGCAGTACTTC. This sequence encodes CASSESGVSAEQYF.

V is TRBV28 and J is TRBJ1-2; 7 bases are a match to TRBD1. CDR1 is MDHEN, CDR2 SYDVKM, per germline. Trimming at V came to 4 bases and at J to 3 bases, leaving 8 bases not matched to a gene. The CDR3 extends over 15 amino acids. The CDR3 reads CASSSTGEEDYGYTF. CDR3 DNA: TGTGCCAGCAGTTCCACAGGGGAAGAGGACTATGGCTACACCTTC.

The rearrangement links TRBV7-9 to TRBJ1-2; D is possibly TRBD1 (6 bases). Germline CDR1 and CDR2: SEHNR and FQNEAQ (reference sequence). Trimming shortened V by 5 bases and J by 0 bases, and 19 bases separated the two germline ends. This CDR3 is 17 amino acids long. CDR3 in amino acids: CASSPSGERLANYGYTF. CDR3 sequence (DNA): TGTGCCAGCAGCCCCTCAGGGGAACGACTTGCTAACTATGGCTACACCTTC.

The chain has TRBV29-1 and TRBJ2-3, with 7 positions matching TRBD1. Germline lookup yields CDR1 SQVTM and CDR2 ANQGSEA. The ends lost 5 bases at V and 3 bases at J; junction bases unmatched: 8. This CDR3 spans 14 amino acids. The CDR3 protein is CSVSWTGSTDTQYF. The CDR3 DNA reads TGCAGCGTTTCGTGGACAGGCTCTACAGATACGCAGTATTTT.

The genes are TRBV6-1 and TRBJ1-2; TRBD1 agrees at 7 bases. With V trimmed by 2 bases and J by 4 bases, 4 bases remained unmatched. The germline V gene encodes CDR1 MNHNS and CDR2 SASEGT. The CDR3 is 14 residues long. The CDR3 DNA reads as TGTGCCAGCAGTGAATCAGGGGGAGCCTATGGCTACACCTTC. It translates to CASSESGGAYGYTF.

The chain combines TRBV28 with TRBJ2-5; D not resolved. The germline V gene has CDR1 MDHEN and CDR2 SYDVKM. V dropped 2 bases and J dropped 1 base, with 8 bases sitting between them. The CDR3 totals 14 residues. CDR3 sequence (DNA): TGTGCCAGCAGTTTAGCTGGCAGCCAAGAGACCCAGTACTTC. Its translation is CASSLAGSQETQYF.

The rearrangement joins TRBV2 to TRBJ2-3; D not certain. CDR1 SNHLY and CDR2 FYNNEI come from the germline V gene. CDR3 length: 11 residues. V was shortened by 4 bases and J by 5 bases, with 4 bases between the two germline ends. The CDR3 sequence is CASSAQDTQYF. The CDR3 DNA is TGTGCCAGCAGTGCCCAAGATACGCAGTATTTT.

The chain recombines TRBV28 with TRBJ1-3; D is uncertain. The ends were cut back, 7 bases at V and 0 bases at J, with 10 bases in the middle. The CDR3 is 14 amino acids. Germline V gives CDR1 MDHEN, CDR2 SYDVKM. The CDR3, as DNA: TGTGCCAGCATTGATTCTAACTCTGGAAACACCATATATTTT. Amino acid sequence: CASIDSNSGNTIYF.

V and J are TRBV28 and TRBJ1-5; D is undetermined. This CDR3 is 15 amino acids long. V lost 6 bases and J 3 bases, leaving 15 bases between the germline ends. Per the germline V gene, CDR1 is MDHEN and CDR2 is SYDVKM. This chain's CDR3 is CASSSRRSYNQPQHF. Written as DNA, the CDR3 is TGTGCCAGCAGCTCTCGGAGGAGTTACAATCAGCCCCAGCATTTT.